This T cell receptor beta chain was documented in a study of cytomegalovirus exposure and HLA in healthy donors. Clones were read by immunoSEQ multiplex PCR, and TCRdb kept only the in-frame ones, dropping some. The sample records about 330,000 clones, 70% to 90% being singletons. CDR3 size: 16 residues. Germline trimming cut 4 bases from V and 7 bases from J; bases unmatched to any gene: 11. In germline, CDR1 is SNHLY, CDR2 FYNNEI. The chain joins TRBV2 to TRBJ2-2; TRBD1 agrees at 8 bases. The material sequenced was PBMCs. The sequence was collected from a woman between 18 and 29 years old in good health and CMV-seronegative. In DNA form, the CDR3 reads TGTGCCAGCAGTGTACGTTGGCAGGGGGCTGGCGGGGAGCTGTTTTTT. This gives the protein CASSVRWQGAGGELFF.